The 18 T cell receptor beta chains presented below share a single source sample, sequenced in a study of identical twins. TCRdb re-called the 5' RACE reads with MiXCR, one entry per CDR3 protein. The table shows 500,000 to 600,000 distinct CDR3 sequences, with about 20% occurring only once. These same records also appear under a second study, on T cells expressing NK-cell markers.

Sequencing was performed on CD4+ T cells sorted from blood. The source is a young woman in good health.

The rearrangement links TRBV7-2 to TRBJ2-7; D might be TRBD2 (5 bases). This CDR3 contains 14 residues. V was trimmed by 1 base and J by 2 bases, leaving 9 bases between them. CDR1 and CDR2 (germline): SGHTA, FQGNSA. CDR3 protein: CASSLVGLTYEQYF. The CDR3 DNA reads as TGTGCCAGCAGCTTAGTCGGACTTACCTACGAGCAGTACTTC.

The chain carries TRBV3-1 and TRBJ2-7; TRBD2 agrees at 7 bases. Per the germline V gene, CDR1 is LGHDT and CDR2 is YNNKEL (reference sequence). CDR3 length: 13 amino acids. The V segment lost 4 bases and the J segment 7 bases; nucleotides outside the gene matches: 7. In DNA, the CDR3 is TGTGCCAGCAGCCCCCATTGGGGAGGGGAGCAGTACTTC. Protein product: CASSPHWGGEQYF.

This clonotype was seen a few times. The chain carries TRBV5-1 and TRBJ2-7; 10 bases map to TRBD2. Germline assignment: CDR1 SGHRS and CDR2 YFSETQ. The CDR3 extends over 14 amino acids. The V segment lost 0 bases and the J segment 3 bases; nucleotides outside the gene matches: 0. This chain's CDR3 is CASSLEREGYEQYF. The CDR3 DNA reads TGCGCCAGCAGCTTGGAGCGGGAGGGCTACGAGCAGTACTTC.

This clonotype was observed a few times. J is TRBJ1-6 and V is TRBV30, with D maybe TRBD1 (5 bases). CDR3 size: 14 residues. Deletions cut 4 bases from V and 7 bases from J, with 14 bases between. Germline CDR1 reads GTSNPN; CDR2 reads SVGIG (reference sequence). CDR3: CAWTPGSGNSPLHF. CDR3 sequence (DNA): TGTGCCTGGACTCCAGGGAGTGGAAATTCACCCCTCCACTTT. Complete variable domain (other parts from reference TRBV30 and TRBJ1-6): SQTIHQWPATLVQPVGSPLSLECTVEGTSNPNLYWYRQAAGRGLQLLFYSVGIGQISSEVPQNLSASRPQDRQFILSSKKLLLSDSGFYLCAWTPGSGNSPLHFGNGTRLTVT.

CDR3 coding DNA: TGTGCCAGCAGCTTACGGAACTTGTCGAATTCACCCCTCCACTTT. Translating it yields CASSLRNLSNSPLHF. The chain employs TRBV7-2 and TRBJ1-6; D unresolved. CDR1 is SGHTA and CDR2 is FQGNSA in the germline V gene. This CDR3 is 15 amino acids long. The V end lost 2 bases, the J end lost 7 bases, and 12 bases lay between the germline ends.

This clonotype was observed a handful of times. The chain recombines TRBV5-5 with TRBJ2-1; the D is unclear. CDR1 is SGHKS and CDR2 is YYEKEE in the germline V gene (reference sequence). Trimming stripped 0 bases from V and 2 bases from J, with 12 bases between. The length of the CDR3 is 16 residues. CDR3 region: CASSLGQPFPYNEQFF. In DNA, the CDR3 is TGTGCCAGCAGCTTGGGGCAGCCGTTCCCCTACAATGAGCAGTTCTTC. Looking up the rest from reference TRBV5-5 and TRBJ2-1 gives the full variable domain: DAGVTQSPTHLIKTRGQQVTLRCSPISGHKSVSWYQQVLGQGPQFIFQYYEKEERGRGNFPDRFSARQFPNYSSELNVNALLLGDSALYLCASSLGQPFPYNEQFFGPGTRLTVL.

This clonotype has more than one count but fewer than ten. The chain is built from TRBV6-1 and TRBJ2-1; D is uncertain. V lost 3 bases and J lost 4, with 10 bases in between. Germline CDR1 reads MNHNS; CDR2 reads SASEGT. The CDR3 is 14 amino acids. The DNA for the CDR3 is TGTGCCAGCAGTGAGACACATCCGTACAATGAGCAGTTCTTC. Translation: CASSETHPYNEQFF.

This clonotype was seen more than once but under ten times. This chain uses TRBV5-1 with TRBJ1-4, with 10 bases identical to TRBD1. The germline gives CDR1 SGHRS, CDR2 YFSETQ. There are 15 residues in the CDR3. The ends lost 4 bases at V and 6 bases at J; junction bases unmatched: 6. CDR3 DNA: TGCGCCAGCAGCCGGGACAGGGGAAAGGATGAAAAACTGTTTTTT. Translating it yields CASSRDRGKDEKLFF.

This clonotype has a handful of counts. The rearrangement uses TRBV11-3 and TRBJ2-3, with D possibly matching TRBD2 (5 bases). Looked up from germline, CDR1 is SGHNT and CDR2 is YENEEA. This CDR3 contains 16 residues. With 5 bases removed from V and 6 bases from J, the gap between germline ends came to 21 bases. As DNA, the CDR3 is TGTGCCAGCAGCACCCGGGATCCCATCCACGGGGATACGCAGTATTTT. Residues: CASSTRDPIHGDTQYF.

This clonotype was recorded a few times. V is TRBV12-3 or TRBV12-4 and J is TRBJ2-7, with D perhaps matching TRBD1 (6 bases). V was trimmed by 4 bases and J by 0 bases, leaving 13 bases between them. This CDR3 contains 15 residues. The CDR3, as DNA: TGTGCCAGCAGTTATGGGACAACTCGCTCCTACGAGCAGTACTTC. It yields the protein CASSYGTTRSYEQYF.

This clonotype was seen a handful of times. The chain recombines TRBV12-5 with TRBJ1-2; 10 nucleotides align to TRBD1. The germline V gene encodes CDR1 LGHNT and CDR2 FRNRAP. This CDR3 region has 15 residues. V shed 7 bases and J 2 bases; nucleotides not matched to a gene: 7. The DNA of the CDR3 is TGTGCTAGTGAATACTGGGGACAGGGGAACTATGGCTACACCTTC. Translating gives CASEYWGQGNYGYTF.

V gene TRBV27 combines with J gene TRBJ2-3, with 7 nucleotides matching TRBD2. CDR3 length: 16 amino acids. Germline V lookup: CDR1 MNHEY, CDR2 SMNVEV (reference sequence). After removal of 6 bases from V and 1 base from J, the junction contained 10 bases not matched to a gene. The CDR3 reads CASSLKGLAGTDTQYF. For the CDR3, the DNA is TGTGCCAGCAGCCTCAAGGGCCTAGCGGGCACAGATACGCAGTATTTT.

The chain employs TRBV20-1 and TRBJ2-1, with 8 positions matching TRBD2. The CDR3 totals 13 residues. Germline CDR1 and CDR2: DFQATT and SNEGSKA (reference sequence). Trimming removed 2 bases from V and 7 bases from J; junction bases left unmatched: 4. The CDR3 DNA sequence: TGCAGTGCTAGAAGGGCTAGCGGGAATGAGCAGTTCTTC. It specifies CSARRASGNEQFF.

The DNA for the CDR3 is TGCGCCAGCAGCCTAGCGGAGGGGACCTACGAGCAGTACTTC. Translated: CASSLAEGTYEQYF. J is TRBJ2-7 and V is TRBV4-3; D is possibly TRBD2 (6 bases). The germline CDR1 and CDR2 sequences are LGHNA and YSLEER. V lost 4 bases, J lost 2 bases, and 12 bases lay in between. CDR3 length equals 14 residues.

This clonotype was seen more than once but under ten times. This chain uses TRBV20-1 with TRBJ2-1; 8 bases align to TRBD2. The CDR3 has 13 amino acids. Losses at the gene ends were 3 bases for V and 7 bases for J; bases not matched to a gene: 5. Germline loops: CDR1 DFQATT, CDR2 SNEGSKA (reference sequence). The CDR3, as DNA: TGCAGTGCTAGCAGCGGGAGTCGGAATGAGCAGTTCTTC. This gives the protein CSASSGSRNEQFF.

The chain links TRBV7-9 to TRBJ2-1; maybe TRBD1 (6 bases). Trimming left V 3 bases short and J 1 base short, with 13 bases between. The CDR3 has 16 residues. Germline V CDR1 and CDR2: SEHNR, FQNEAQ (reference sequence). CDR3 in DNA: TGTGCCAGCAGCTTTACATGGACAGAGTCCTACAATGAGCAGTTCTTC. It encodes CASSFTWTESYNEQFF.

This sequence joins TRBV7-2 and TRBJ1-1, with D possibly matching TRBD1 (5 bases). The CDR3 extends over 15 amino acids. CDR1 is SGHTA and CDR2 is FQGNSA in the germline V gene. The V end was cut by 5 bases, the J end by 11 bases, with 24 bases between. The CDR3 here is CASSVGHSKVGGAFF. The CDR3 DNA is TGTGCCAGCAGCGTAGGACACTCCAAAGTCGGGGGGGCTTTCTTT.

The chain employs TRBV10-1 and TRBJ2-7; 9 bases match TRBD1. The V gene end was trimmed by 0 bases and the J gene end by 5 bases; junction bases not matched to a gene: 8. This CDR3 region has 16 residues. CDR1 and CDR2 (germline): WNHNN, SYGVQD (reference sequence). Here the CDR3 reads CASSESGDREGDEQYF. The CDR3 DNA sequence: TGCGCCAGCAGTGAGTCGGGGGACAGGGAGGGCGACGAGCAGTACTTC.